This T cell receptor beta chain was documented in a study of PD-L1 blockade in urothelial cancer. Libraries were prepared by immunoSEQ multiplex PCR; TCRdb keeps only in-frame clonotypes and omits some of them. The table has about 38,000 clones, around 90% seen once. The CDR3 contains 13 residues. Germline V gene sequence: CDR1 SQVTM, CDR2 ANQGSEA. Unmatched junction bases numbered 11, after V lost 6 bases and J lost 6 bases. The sample consisted of PBMCs, taken around atezolizumab (anti-PD-L1) treatment. This clonotype originated in a man between 70 and 80 years old with urothelial cancer. The J gene is TRBJ2-7, the V gene TRBV29-1; 7 bases are shared with TRBD1. The CDR3 spells CSVGTAGTGEQYF. In nucleotides, the CDR3 is TGCAGCGTAGGGACAGCCGGTACGGGCGAGCAGTACTTC.